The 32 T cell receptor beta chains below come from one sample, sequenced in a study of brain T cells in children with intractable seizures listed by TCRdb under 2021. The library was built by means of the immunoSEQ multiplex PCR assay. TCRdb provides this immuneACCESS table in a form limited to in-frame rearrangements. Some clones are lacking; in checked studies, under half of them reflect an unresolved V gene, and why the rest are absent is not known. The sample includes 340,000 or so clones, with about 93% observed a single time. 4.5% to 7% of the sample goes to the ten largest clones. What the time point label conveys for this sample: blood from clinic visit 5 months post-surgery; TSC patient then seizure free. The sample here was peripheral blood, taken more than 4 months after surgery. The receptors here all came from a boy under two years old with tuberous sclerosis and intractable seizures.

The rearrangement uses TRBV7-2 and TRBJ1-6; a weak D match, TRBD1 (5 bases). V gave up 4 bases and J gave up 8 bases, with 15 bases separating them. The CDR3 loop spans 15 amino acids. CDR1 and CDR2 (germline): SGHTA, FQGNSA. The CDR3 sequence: CASSWDLLFYSPLHF. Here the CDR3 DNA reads TGTGCCAGCAGCTGGGACCTGCTATTCTATTCACCCCTCCACTTT.

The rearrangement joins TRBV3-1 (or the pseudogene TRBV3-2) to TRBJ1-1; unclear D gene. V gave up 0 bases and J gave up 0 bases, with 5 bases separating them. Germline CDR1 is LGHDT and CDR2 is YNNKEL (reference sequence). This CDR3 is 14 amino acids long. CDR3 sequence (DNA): TGTGCCAGCAGCCAAGATACAGTGAACACTGAAGCTTTCTTT. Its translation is CASSQDTVNTEAFF.

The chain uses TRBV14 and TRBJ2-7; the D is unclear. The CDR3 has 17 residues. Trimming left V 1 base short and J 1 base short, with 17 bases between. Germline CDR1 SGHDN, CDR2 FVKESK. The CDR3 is CASSQAGFSFLSYEQYF. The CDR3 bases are TGTGCCAGCAGCCAAGCTGGTTTCTCTTTTCTTTCCTACGAGCAGTACTTC.

The CDR3 nucleotides read TGTGCTAGTGGTTTGACACGGTACGGGTCAGAAAATCAGCCCCAGCATTTT. Protein sequence: CASGLTRYGSENQPQHF. The chain couples TRBV12-5 to TRBJ1-5; no firm D call. CDR1 is LGHNT, CDR2 FRNRAP, per germline. Trimming stripped 2 bases from V and 4 bases from J, with 18 bases between. The CDR3 totals 17 residues.

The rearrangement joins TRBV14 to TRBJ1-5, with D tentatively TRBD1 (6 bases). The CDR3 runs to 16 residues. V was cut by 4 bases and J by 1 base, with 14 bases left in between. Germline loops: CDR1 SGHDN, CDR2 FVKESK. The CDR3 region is CASSPKQGTSNQPQHF. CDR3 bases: TGTGCCAGCAGCCCTAAACAGGGAACGAGCAATCAGCCCCAGCATTTT.

CDR3 amino acids: CASSSGTGTRGYTF. CDR3 bases: TGTGCCAGCAGTTCGGGGACAGGCACTCGTGGCTACACCTTC. This chain uses TRBV6-5 with TRBJ1-2; TRBD1 aligns across 8 bases. Germline V gene data show CDR1 as MNHEY and CDR2 as SVGAGI. CDR3 length: 14 residues. J gave up 7 bases and V 4 bases, and 8 bases lay outside the gene matches.

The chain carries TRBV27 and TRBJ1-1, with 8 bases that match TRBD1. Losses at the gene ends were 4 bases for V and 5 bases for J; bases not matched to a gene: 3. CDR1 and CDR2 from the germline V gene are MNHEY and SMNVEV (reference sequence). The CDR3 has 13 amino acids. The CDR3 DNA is TGTGCCAGCAGTTCAGGGGGCTGGACTGAAGCTTTCTTT. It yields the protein CASSSGGWTEAFF.

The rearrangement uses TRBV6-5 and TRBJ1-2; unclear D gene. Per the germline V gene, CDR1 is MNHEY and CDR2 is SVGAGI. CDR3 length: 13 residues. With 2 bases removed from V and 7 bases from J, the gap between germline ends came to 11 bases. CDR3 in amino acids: CASSYGRRGGYTF. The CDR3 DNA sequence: TGTGCCAGCAGTTACGGGCGGCGGGGTGGCTACACCTTC.

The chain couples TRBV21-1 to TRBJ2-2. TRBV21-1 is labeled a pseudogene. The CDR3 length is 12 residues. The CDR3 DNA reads TGTGCCAGCAGCAAAAGGAACGGGGAGCTGTTTTTT. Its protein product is CASSKRNGELFF.

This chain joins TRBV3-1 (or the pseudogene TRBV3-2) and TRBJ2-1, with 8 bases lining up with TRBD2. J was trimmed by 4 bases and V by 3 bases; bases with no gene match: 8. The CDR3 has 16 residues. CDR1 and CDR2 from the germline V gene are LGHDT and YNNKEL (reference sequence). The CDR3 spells CASSHISGGPYNEQFF. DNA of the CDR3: TGTGCCAGCAGCCATATAAGCGGGGGACCTTACAATGAGCAGTTCTTC.

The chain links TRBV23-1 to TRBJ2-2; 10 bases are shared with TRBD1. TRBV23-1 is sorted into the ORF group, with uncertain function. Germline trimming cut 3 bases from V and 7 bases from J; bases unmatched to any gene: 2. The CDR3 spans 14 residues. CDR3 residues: CASSHRTGGGELFF. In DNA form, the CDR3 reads TGCGCCAGCAGTCACCGGACAGGGGGCGGGGAGCTGTTTTTT.

The CDR3 DNA reads TGTGCCACCAGTGATTTTTGGGGGCGCGGCAAAAACATTCAGTACTTC. Amino acid sequence: CATSDFWGRGKNIQYF. V gene TRBV24-1 combines with J gene TRBJ2-4; weak D call: TRBD1 (6 bases). The V and J ends lost 1 base and 3 bases respectively, with 12 bases between them. Germline V gene data show CDR1 as KGHDR and CDR2 as SFDVKD. CDR3 length: 16 amino acids.

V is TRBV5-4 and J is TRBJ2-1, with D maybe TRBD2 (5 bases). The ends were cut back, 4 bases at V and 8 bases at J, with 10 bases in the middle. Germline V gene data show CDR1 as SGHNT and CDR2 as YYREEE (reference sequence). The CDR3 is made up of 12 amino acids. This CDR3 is CASSPSRDEQFF. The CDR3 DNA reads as TGTGCCAGCAGCCCTAGCCGGGATGAGCAGTTCTTC.

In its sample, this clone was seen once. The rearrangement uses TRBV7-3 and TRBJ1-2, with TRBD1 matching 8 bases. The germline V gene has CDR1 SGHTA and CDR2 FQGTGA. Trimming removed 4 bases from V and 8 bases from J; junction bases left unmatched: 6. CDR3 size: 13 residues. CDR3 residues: CASSSDRGGGYTF. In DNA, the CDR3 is TGTGCCAGCAGCTCCGACAGGGGTGGCGGCTACACCTTC.

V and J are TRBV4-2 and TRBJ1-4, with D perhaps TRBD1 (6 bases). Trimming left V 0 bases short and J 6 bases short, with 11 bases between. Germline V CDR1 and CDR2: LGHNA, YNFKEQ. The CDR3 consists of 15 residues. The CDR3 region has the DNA TGTGCCAGCAGCCAAGAGGGCCGGGGGCATGAAAAACTGTTTTTT. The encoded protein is CASSQEGRGHEKLFF.

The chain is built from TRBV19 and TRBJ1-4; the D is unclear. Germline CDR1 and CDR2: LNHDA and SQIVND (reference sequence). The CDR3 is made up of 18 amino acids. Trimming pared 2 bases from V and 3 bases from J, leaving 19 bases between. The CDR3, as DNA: TGTGCCAGTAGTATACCCGGGCCCCGGCGCTATGCTAATGAAAAACTGTTTTTT. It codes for CASSIPGPRRYANEKLFF. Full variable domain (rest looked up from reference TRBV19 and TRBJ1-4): DGGITQSPKYLFRKEGQNVTLSCEQNLNHDAMYWYRQDPGQGLRLIYYSQIVNDFQKGDIAEGYSVSREKKESFPLTVTSAQKNPTAFYLCASSIPGPRRYANEKLFFGSGTQLSVL.

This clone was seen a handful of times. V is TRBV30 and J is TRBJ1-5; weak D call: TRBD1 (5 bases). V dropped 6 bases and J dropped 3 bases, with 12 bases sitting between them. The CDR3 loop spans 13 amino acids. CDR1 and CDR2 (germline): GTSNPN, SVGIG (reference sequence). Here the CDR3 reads CACESGNNQPQHF. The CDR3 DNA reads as TGTGCCTGTGAATCAGGGAACAATCAGCCCCAGCATTTT.

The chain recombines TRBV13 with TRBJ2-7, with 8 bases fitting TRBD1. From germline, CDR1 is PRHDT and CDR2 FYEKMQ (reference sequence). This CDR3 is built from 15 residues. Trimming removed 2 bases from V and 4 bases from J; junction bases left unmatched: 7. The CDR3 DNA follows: TGTGCCAGCAGCTTATCAGGGACAGGCGGATACGAGCAGTACTTC. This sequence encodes CASSLSGTGGYEQYF. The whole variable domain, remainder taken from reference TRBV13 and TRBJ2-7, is AAGVIQSPRHLIKEKRETATLKCYPIPRHDTVYWYQQGPGQDPQFLISFYEKMQSDKGSIPDRFSAQQFSDYHSELNMSSLELGDSALYFCASSLSGTGGYEQYFGPGTRLTVT.

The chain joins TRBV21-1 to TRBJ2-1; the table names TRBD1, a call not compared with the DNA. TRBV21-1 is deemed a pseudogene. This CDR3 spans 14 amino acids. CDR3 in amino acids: CASSKDTETGEQFF. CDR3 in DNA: TGTGCCAGCAGCAAAGACACAGAGACCGGTGAGCAGTTCTTC.

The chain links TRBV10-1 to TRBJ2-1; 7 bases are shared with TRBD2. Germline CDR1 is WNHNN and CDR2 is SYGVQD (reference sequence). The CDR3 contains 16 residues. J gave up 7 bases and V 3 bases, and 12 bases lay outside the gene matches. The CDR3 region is CASSDLTSNQRNEQFF. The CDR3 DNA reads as TGCGCCAGCAGTGATTTGACTAGCAACCAGAGAAATGAGCAGTTCTTC.

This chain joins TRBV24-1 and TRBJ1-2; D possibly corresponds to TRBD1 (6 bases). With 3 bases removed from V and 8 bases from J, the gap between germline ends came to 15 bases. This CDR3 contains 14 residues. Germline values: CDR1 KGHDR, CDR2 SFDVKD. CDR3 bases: TGTGCCACCAGTGATGCGGGGACACTACGGGGCTACACCTTC. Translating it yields CATSDAGTLRGYTF.

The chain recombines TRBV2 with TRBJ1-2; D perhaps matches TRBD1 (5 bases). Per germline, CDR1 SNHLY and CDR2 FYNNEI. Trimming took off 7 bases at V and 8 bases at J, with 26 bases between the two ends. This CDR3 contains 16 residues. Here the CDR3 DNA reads TGTGCCAGCACCATGTGGAGGGACGGACCCTCTAGAGGCTACACCTTC. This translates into CASTMWRDGPSRGYTF.

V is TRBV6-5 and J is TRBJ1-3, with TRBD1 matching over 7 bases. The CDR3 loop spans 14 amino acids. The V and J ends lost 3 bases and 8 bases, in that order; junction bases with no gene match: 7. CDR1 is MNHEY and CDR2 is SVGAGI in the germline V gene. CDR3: CASSYLYRGDTIYF. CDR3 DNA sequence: TGTGCCAGCAGTTATCTATACAGGGGAGACACCATATATTTT.

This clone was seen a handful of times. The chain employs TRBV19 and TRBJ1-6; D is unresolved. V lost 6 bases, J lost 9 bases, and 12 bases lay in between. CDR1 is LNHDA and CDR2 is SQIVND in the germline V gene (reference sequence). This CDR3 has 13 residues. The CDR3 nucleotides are TGTGCCAGTAGCTGGAGGGAGGCTTCACCCCTCCACTTT. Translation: CASSWREASPLHF.

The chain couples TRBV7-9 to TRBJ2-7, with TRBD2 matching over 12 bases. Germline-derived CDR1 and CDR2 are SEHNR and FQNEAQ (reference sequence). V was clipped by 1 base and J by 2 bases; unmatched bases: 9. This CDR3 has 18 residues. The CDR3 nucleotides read TGTGCCAGCAGCTTAGGGAAGCCGACTAGCGGGAGACCCTACGAGCAGTACTTC. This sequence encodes CASSLGKPTSGRPYEQYF.

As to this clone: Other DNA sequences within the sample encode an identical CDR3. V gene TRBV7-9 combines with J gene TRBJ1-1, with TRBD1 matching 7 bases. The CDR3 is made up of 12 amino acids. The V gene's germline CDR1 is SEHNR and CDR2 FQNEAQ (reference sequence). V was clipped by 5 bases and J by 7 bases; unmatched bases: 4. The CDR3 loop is CASSLGQLEAFF. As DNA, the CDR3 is TGTGCCAGCAGCCTGGGACAGCTTGAAGCTTTCTTT.

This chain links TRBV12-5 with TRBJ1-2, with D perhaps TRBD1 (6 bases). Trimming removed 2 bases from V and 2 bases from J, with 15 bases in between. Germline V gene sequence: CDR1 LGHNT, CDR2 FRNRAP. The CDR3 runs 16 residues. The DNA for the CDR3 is TGTGCTAGTGGTTTGCTCACAGGGAGAAAAAACTATGGCTACACCTTC. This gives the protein CASGLLTGRKNYGYTF.

Here the CDR3 DNA reads TGTGCCAGCAGTCCCGAAAGGATTTCCTACAATGAGCAGTTCTTC. As protein: CASSPERISYNEQFF. The rearrangement links TRBV11-3 to TRBJ2-1; D is unresolved. From germline, CDR1 is SGHNT and CDR2 YENEEA. This CDR3 region has 15 residues. V lost 6 bases and J 1 base, leaving 13 bases between the germline ends.

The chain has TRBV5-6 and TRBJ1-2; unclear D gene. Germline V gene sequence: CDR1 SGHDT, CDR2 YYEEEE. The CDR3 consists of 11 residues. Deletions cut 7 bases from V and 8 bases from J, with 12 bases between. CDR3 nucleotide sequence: TGTGCCAGCCAAGGCGGGGAAGGCTACACCTTC. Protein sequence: CASQGGEGYTF.

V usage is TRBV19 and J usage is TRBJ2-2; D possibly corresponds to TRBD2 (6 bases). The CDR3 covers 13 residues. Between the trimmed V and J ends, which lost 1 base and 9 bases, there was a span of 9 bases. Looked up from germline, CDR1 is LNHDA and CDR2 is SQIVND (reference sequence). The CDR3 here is CASSIAAGRELFF. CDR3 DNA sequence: TGTGCCAGTAGTATAGCGGCGGGGCGGGAGCTGTTTTTT.

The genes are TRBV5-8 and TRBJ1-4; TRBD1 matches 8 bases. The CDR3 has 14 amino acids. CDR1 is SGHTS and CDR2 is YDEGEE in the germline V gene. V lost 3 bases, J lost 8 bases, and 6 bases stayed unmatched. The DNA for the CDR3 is TGTGCCAGCAGCTCGGGACAGGTTGGGGAAAAACTGTTTTTT. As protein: CASSSGQVGEKLFF.

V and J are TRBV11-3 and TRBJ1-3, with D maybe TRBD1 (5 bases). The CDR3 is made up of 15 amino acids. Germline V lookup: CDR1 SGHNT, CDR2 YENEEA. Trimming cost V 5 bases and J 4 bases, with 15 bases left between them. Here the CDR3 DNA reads TGTGCCAGCAGCCCTTTTGAGGGACCGGGAAACACCATATATTTT. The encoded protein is CASSPFEGPGNTIYF.